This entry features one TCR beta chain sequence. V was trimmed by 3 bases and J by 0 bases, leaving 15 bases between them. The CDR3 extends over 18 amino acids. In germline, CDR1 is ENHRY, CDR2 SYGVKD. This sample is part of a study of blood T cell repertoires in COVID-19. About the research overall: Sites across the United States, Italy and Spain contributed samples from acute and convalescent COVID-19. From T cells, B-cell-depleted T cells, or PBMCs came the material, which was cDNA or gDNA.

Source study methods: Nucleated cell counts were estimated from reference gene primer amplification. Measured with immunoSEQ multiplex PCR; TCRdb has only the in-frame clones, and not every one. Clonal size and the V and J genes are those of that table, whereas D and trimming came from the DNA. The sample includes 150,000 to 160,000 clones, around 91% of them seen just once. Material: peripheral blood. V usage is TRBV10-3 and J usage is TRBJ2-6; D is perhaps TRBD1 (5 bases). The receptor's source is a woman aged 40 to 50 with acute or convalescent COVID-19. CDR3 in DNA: TGTGCCATCAGTGATTCCCAGGGATCGGGCTCTGGGGCCAACGTCCTGACTTTC. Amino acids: CAISDSQGSGSGANVLTF.